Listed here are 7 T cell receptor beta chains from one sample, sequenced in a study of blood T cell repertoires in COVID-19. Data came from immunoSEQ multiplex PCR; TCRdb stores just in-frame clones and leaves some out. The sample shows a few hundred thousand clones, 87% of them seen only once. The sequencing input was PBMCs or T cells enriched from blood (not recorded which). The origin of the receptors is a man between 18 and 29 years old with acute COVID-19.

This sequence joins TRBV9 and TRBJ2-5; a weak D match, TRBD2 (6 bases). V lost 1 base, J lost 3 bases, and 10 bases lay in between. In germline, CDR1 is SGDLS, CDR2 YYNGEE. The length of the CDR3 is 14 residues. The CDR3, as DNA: TGTGCCAGCAGCGTATATACGGGAGAAGAGACCCAGTACTTC. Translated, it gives CASSVYTGEETQYF.

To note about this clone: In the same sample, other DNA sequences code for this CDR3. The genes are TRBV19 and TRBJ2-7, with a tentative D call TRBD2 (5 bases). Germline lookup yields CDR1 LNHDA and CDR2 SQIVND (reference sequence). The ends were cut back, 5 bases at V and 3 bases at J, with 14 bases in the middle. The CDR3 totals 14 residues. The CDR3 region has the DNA TGTGCCAGTAGTCCGGCACCCCGGGGCTACGAGCAGTACTTC. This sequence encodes CASSPAPRGYEQYF.

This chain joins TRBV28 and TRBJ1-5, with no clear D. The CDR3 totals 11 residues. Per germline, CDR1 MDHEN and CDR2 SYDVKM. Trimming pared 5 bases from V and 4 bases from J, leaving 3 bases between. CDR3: CASSRNQPQHF. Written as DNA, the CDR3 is TGTGCCAGCAGTCGTAATCAGCCCCAGCATTTT. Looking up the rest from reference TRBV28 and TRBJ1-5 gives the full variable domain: DVKVTQSSRYLVKRTGEKVFLECVQDMDHENMFWYRQDPGLGLRLIYFSYDVKMKEKGDIPEGYSVSREKKERFSLILESASTNQTSMYLCASSRNQPQHFGDGTRLSIL.

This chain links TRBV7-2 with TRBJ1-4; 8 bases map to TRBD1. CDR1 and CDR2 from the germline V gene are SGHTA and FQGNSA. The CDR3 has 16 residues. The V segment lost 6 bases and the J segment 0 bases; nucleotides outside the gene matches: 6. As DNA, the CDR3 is TGTGCCAGCAGTCAGACAGGGGATGCAACTAATGAAAAACTGTTTTTT. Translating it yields CASSQTGDATNEKLFF.

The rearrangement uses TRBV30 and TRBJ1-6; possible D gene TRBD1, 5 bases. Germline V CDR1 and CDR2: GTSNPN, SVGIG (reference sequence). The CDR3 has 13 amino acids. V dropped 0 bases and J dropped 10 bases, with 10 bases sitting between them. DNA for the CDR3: TGTGCCTGGAGTGTGGGGCTACAATCACCCCTCCACTTT. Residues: CAWSVGLQSPLHF.

DNA for the CDR3: TGTGCCAGCAGCTTCCGTGCAGGACTAGCGTCGAGCTCCTACAATGAGCAGTTCTTC. As protein: CASSFRAGLASSSYNEQFF. The chain is built from TRBV11-2 and TRBJ2-1, with 9 bases identical to TRBD2. The germline CDR1 and CDR2 sequences are SGHAT and FQNNGV. This CDR3 contains 19 residues. Trimming removed 3 bases from V and 0 bases from J; junction bases left unmatched: 12.

The CDR3 loop is CASSLEGSGSADTQYF. CDR3 coding DNA: TGTGCCAGCAGCTTAGAAGGTAGCGGGAGCGCGGATACGCAGTATTTT. V gene TRBV7-2 combines with J gene TRBJ2-3, with 9 nucleotides matching TRBD2. The CDR3 is 16 residues long. After removal of 1 base from V and 6 bases from J, the junction contained 8 bases not matched to a gene. Germline V gene data show CDR1 as SGHTA and CDR2 as FQGNSA.